This TCR beta chain was sequenced for a study of shared clonotypes between healthy human individuals. Study conclusions and caveats: A few donors showed sharing of around 5% of naive CD4 clonotypes.

Notes on this clone: Its specificity is not known.

Profiling relied on immunoSEQ multiplex PCR, and the TCRdb table lists in-frame clones only, not all of them. The repertoire consists of more than 2,000,000 clones, with just over 90% occurring once and the leading ten covering around 0.14%. Germline CDR1 reads SGHTA; CDR2 reads FQGNSA. The CDR3 is 16 residues long. Trimming took 4 bases from V and 2 from J, leaving 16 bases between them. Sequenced: naive CD4+ T cells sorted from blood. The sample's subset: CD45RA+ positively selected. This receptor was obtained from a man younger than 35 in good health. The V gene is TRBV7-2, the J gene TRBJ2-3; D is perhaps TRBD2 (6 bases). CDR3 in amino acids: CASSWDSSVATDTQYF. The CDR3 DNA follows: TGTGCCAGCAGCTGGGACTCTAGCGTTGCCACAGATACGCAGTATTTT.